A single sample gave rise to the 18 T cell receptor beta chains below, sequenced in a study of molecular identifiers for immune sequencing clone quantification. TCRdb analysed the PCR reads with MiXCR anew, one entry per CDR3 protein. There are approximately 550,000 distinct CDR3 sequences in the sample; less than 30% occur only once, and 0.7% to 0.9% lies in the top ten. The sequencing sample was made of naive CD8+ T cells from blood, with Jurkat cell RNA spiked in. The subset is: FACS-sorted CD8+CD4-CCR7+CD45RA+ naive T cells. All receptors derive from a human donor in good health. Some libraries in this study had Jurkat cell RNA spiked in.

This clonotype occurred many times. The V and J genes are TRBV7-9 and TRBJ2-7; D assignment may be TRBD1 or TRBD2 (5 bases each). This CDR3 spans 17 amino acids. CDR1 and CDR2 from the germline V gene are SEHNR and FQNEAQ (reference sequence). Trimming removed 5 bases from V and 3 bases from J, with 23 bases in between. CDR3 sequence: CASSPRQPGPDRYEQYF. CDR3 bases: TGTGCCAGCAGCCCCCGTCAGCCGGGACCGGACCGCTACGAGCAGTACTTC.

This chain joins TRBV27 and TRBJ1-5; no clear D. V was pared by 5 bases and J by 7 bases, with 9 bases between. The CDR3 covers 12 residues. Germline CDR1 is MNHEY and CDR2 is SMNVEV (reference sequence). The CDR3 sequence is CASSRLGQPQHF. In DNA, the CDR3 is TGTGCCAGCAGTAGGCTGGGGCAGCCCCAGCATTTT.

This clonotype was detected ten times or more. J is TRBJ2-7 and V is TRBV30; TRBD2 agrees at 7 bases. V trimming: 6 bases; J trimming: 4 bases; junction bases outside the gene matches: 3. In germline, CDR1 is GTSNPN, CDR2 SVGIG (reference sequence). The CDR3 has 11 residues. This chain's CDR3 is CACWEGYEQYF. CDR3 sequence (DNA): TGTGCCTGCTGGGAGGGGTACGAGCAGTACTTC. Together with reference TRBV30 and TRBJ2-7, the CDR3 gives the full variable domain: SQTIHQWPATLVQPVGSPLSLECTVEGTSNPNLYWYRQAAGRGLQLLFYSVGIGQISSEVPQNLSASRPQDRQFILSSKKLLLSDSGFYLCACWEGYEQYFGPGTRLTVT.

In its sample, this clonotype was seen many times. The V and J genes are TRBV10-3 and TRBJ2-7; D remains unclear. The length of the CDR3 is 14 residues. Germline assignment: CDR1 ENHRY and CDR2 SYGVKD. V gave up 2 bases and J gave up 3 bases, with 11 bases separating them. The CDR3 reads CAISEPYRVYEQYF. The CDR3 region has the DNA TGTGCCATCAGTGAGCCTTACCGCGTCTACGAGCAGTACTTC.

This clonotype was seen a handful of times. The V call is TRBV11-2, the J call TRBJ2-5; possible D gene TRBD2, 7 bases. Germline CDR1 and CDR2: SGHAT and FQNNGV. This CDR3 has 16 amino acids. The V and J ends lost 5 bases and 3 bases respectively, with 19 bases between them. The DNA of the CDR3 is TGTGCCAGCAGCCCCCCATATGAGGGGGGGAAAGAGACCCAGTACTTC. Protein: CASSPPYEGGKETQYF.

V is TRBV24-1 and J is TRBJ2-1, with D uncertain. V lost 4 bases, J lost 8 bases, and 5 bases lay in between. Germline lookup yields CDR1 KGHDR and CDR2 SFDVKD. The CDR3 totals 11 residues. CDR3 DNA sequence: TGTGCCACCAGTGAAGGATATGAGCAGTTCTTC. Its translation: CATSEGYEQFF.

In its sample, this clonotype was seen many times. CDR3 in amino acids: CASSLGGGRTEAFF. Here the CDR3 DNA reads TGTGCCAGCAGCTTAGGCGGAGGGCGGACTGAAGCTTTCTTT. This sequence joins TRBV7-9 and TRBJ1-1; D uncertain. Germline V gene lookup returns CDR1 SEHNR and CDR2 FQNEAQ (reference sequence). The V end lost 1 base, the J end lost 5 bases, and 11 bases lay between the germline ends. This CDR3 contains 14 residues.

As regards this clonotype: This may be a read error, as it is one base from a much larger clone. This CDR3 fails to terminate in the conserved phenylalanine or tryptophan, so it likely reflects a read error. CDR3 DNA sequence: TGTGCCAGCAGGACGGGACAGGGGAGTCAGCCCCAGCATTCT. As protein: CASRTGQGSQPQHS. This chain links TRBV2 with TRBJ1-5; 10 positions match TRBD1. Germline CDR1 is SNHLY and CDR2 is FYNNEI. V lost 6 bases and J lost 6; bases outside the gene matches: 5. This CDR3 contains 14 residues.

To note about this clonotype: A much larger clone lies a single base off, so this may be a read error. The chain is built from TRBV12-3 or TRBV12-4 and TRBJ2-5, with 8 bases matching TRBD1. Germline trimming cut 6 bases from V and 5 bases from J; bases unmatched to any gene: 11. The CDR3 sequence is 15 residues long. For the CDR3, the DNA is TGTGCCAGCAGGTTGGGGGACAGGATCGATGAGACCCAGTACTTC. This gives the protein CASRLGDRIDETQYF.

The V and J genes are TRBV6-5 and TRBJ2-2; no firm D call. V was trimmed by 6 bases and J by 6 bases, leaving 20 bases between them. Germline V CDR1 and CDR2: MNHEY, SVGAGI. This CDR3 comprises 16 residues. This CDR3 is CASSSETHPVSGELFF. The CDR3 region has the DNA TGTGCCAGCAGCTCAGAGACCCACCCTGTCTCCGGGGAGCTGTTTTTT.

The table lists this clonotype with many counts. This rearrangement joins TRBV13 to TRBJ1-2, with D tentatively TRBD1 (5 bases). This CDR3 has 16 residues. CDR1 is PRHDT, CDR2 FYEKMQ, per germline (reference sequence). V lost 0 bases and J lost 3, with 14 bases in between. CDR3: CASSLGLGALDYGYTF. The CDR3 nucleotides are TGTGCCAGCAGCTTAGGCCTAGGGGCCCTGGACTATGGCTACACCTTC.

The chain joins TRBV28 to TRBJ2-7; 7 nucleotides line up with TRBD1. The CDR3 extends over 15 amino acids. The V gene's germline CDR1 is MDHEN and CDR2 SYDVKM. Germline trimming cut 4 bases from V and 1 base from J; bases unmatched to any gene: 7. CDR3 nucleotide sequence: TGTGCCAGCAGTTACCCCTACAGGGGTTCCTACGAGCAGTACTTC. It specifies CASSYPYRGSYEQYF.

This clonotype has a count of ten or more. V usage is TRBV4-3 and J usage is TRBJ1-1; tentative D call: TRBD1 (5 bases). The CDR3 loop spans 16 amino acids. V was trimmed by 8 bases and J by 4 bases, leaving 23 bases between them. Germline V gene data show CDR1 as LGHNA and CDR2 as YSLEER. The CDR3 nucleotides are TGCGCCAGCTCGGGGGTCCAAAGTGCTGGGAGCACTGAAGCTTTCTTT. Its protein product is CASSGVQSAGSTEAFF.

J is TRBJ2-5 and V is TRBV13; D gene unclear. V was trimmed by 5 bases and J by 6 bases, leaving 10 bases between them. Germline V gene sequence: CDR1 PRHDT, CDR2 FYEKMQ (reference sequence). The CDR3 length is 12 residues. The CDR3 reads CASSAFDQTQYF. The CDR3 nucleotides are TGTGCCAGCAGCGCCTTTGATCAGACCCAGTACTTC.

This clonotype came up a few times. The V call is TRBV2, the J call TRBJ1-1, with TRBD1 as a possible D gene (5 bases). The CDR3 totals 14 residues. V lost 10 bases to trimming and J lost 1 base, with 16 bases between them. CDR1 and CDR2 (germline): SNHLY, FYNNEI. The CDR3: CAIEGGHSNTEAFF. DNA for the CDR3: TGTGCCATCGAGGGCGGACATTCGAACACTGAAGCTTTCTTT.

There are many counts of this clonotype. The gene calls are TRBV20-1 and TRBJ2-3, with D unclear. From germline, CDR1 is DFQATT and CDR2 SNEGSKA (reference sequence). The V end was cut by 0 bases, the J end by 2 bases, with 12 bases between. The CDR3 covers 15 residues. The CDR3 spells CSARDLRSATDTQYF. CDR3 in DNA: TGCAGTGCTAGAGATCTGAGGTCAGCCACAGATACGCAGTATTTT.

This clonotype was recorded at least ten times. This chain uses TRBV7-2 with TRBJ2-3; D is perhaps TRBD1 (6 bases). This CDR3 region has 15 residues. The germline gives CDR1 SGHTA, CDR2 FQGNSA. With 0 bases removed from V and 2 bases from J, the gap between germline ends came to 9 bases. CDR3 protein: CASSLAGAHTDTQYF. Here the CDR3 DNA reads TGTGCCAGCAGCTTAGCGGGGGCTCACACAGATACGCAGTATTTT.

As to this clonotype: Here the CDR3 omits its conserved ending phenylalanine or tryptophan, so a read error is the likely source. The DNA is left out, because the CDR3 cannot be placed on it with certainty; the CDR3 is given as TCRdb lists it. The chain has TRBV7-9 and TRBJ2-3; TRBD2 is taken as the D call from the table, unchecked against the DNA. 17 amino acids form the CDR3, both terminal residues included. Germline assignment: CDR1 SEHNR and CDR2 FQNEAQ (reference sequence). The CDR3 sequence is CASSLAFRLDTPYKLFI.